This paragraph covers one T cell receptor beta chain sequence. The antigen this receptor binds is unknown. No base quality information exists; no much larger clone differs at one position. From the cysteine through the phenylalanine, the CDR3 covers 16 amino acids. The sequence is cut down to CDR3 DNA, 48 bases in frame from base 1. The V end gives up 0 bases and the J end 0 bases, leaving 4 bases in the junction not matched to a gene. CDR1 and CDR2 are drawn from the germline V gene: SGHRS, YFSETQ. Whole blood was collected in K2EDTA tubes by collaborating institutions according to the institutions' own protocols. For TCRbeta analysis, collaborators shipped samples as frozen whole blood, isolated PBMCs, or DNA extracted from either of those sample types. TCRbeta CDR3 regions were amplified from genomic DNA using the immunoSEQ Assay, a bias-controlled multiplex PCR. In the original analysis: Nucleated cell counts per sample were estimated from amplification of reference gene primers within the assay. To quantify the absolute abundance of each unique TCRbeta CDR3 rearrangement, sequence reads were collapsed and filtered. For each sample, productive Simpson clonality was calculated as the square root of Simpson's diversity index across productive rearrangements. In its TCRdb copy, this immuneACCESS table keeps in-frame sequences only and misses some clones. Where compared with another copy, unresolved V genes explain less than half of these, and the others have no known cause. D and trimming come from the DNA, and the V and J calls and clone size come from that table. The sample records around 70,000 clones, approximately 80% of which are singletons. The ten largest clones represent roughly 43% of the sample.

The sample belongs to a study of blood T cell repertoires in COVID-19 (dated by TCRdb to 2020 to 2022). About the investigation overall: Collaborator samples came from the United States, Italy and Spain and covered acute and convalescent phases of COVID-19. The prospective study material was composed of cDNA or gDNA derived from T cells, B-cell-depleted T cells, or PBMCs. Deeply sampled blood TCRbeta repertoires from subjects exposed to, actively infected with, or recovered from COVID-19 were included in the dataset. A freely available public database, intended as a resource for researchers studying the immune response to SARS-CoV-2, is where the repertoires were released. Samples came from the ongoing ImmuneRACE study (first 160 participants) plus 1,254 subjects from 6 global collaborators. A de-identified subject ID, COVID-19 status, age in years and sex were almost always included in the sample metadata. HLA class I and class II types, where available, came from metadata supplied by the sample provider rather than from assay-based typing.

Results the study describes overall, beyond this receptor: The quantity of clinical and demographic metadata differed by source and by participant and was supplied without curation.

This clonotype originated in an elderly man with acute or convalescent COVID-19. The V and J genes are TRBV5-1 and TRBJ2-3; 7 of the junction bases match TRBD2. Sequencing used peripheral blood. For the CDR3, the sequence is CASSLVAGSSTDTQYF. The nucleotides are TGCGCCAGCAGCTTGGTAGCGGGTTCCAGCACAGATACGCAGTATTTT.